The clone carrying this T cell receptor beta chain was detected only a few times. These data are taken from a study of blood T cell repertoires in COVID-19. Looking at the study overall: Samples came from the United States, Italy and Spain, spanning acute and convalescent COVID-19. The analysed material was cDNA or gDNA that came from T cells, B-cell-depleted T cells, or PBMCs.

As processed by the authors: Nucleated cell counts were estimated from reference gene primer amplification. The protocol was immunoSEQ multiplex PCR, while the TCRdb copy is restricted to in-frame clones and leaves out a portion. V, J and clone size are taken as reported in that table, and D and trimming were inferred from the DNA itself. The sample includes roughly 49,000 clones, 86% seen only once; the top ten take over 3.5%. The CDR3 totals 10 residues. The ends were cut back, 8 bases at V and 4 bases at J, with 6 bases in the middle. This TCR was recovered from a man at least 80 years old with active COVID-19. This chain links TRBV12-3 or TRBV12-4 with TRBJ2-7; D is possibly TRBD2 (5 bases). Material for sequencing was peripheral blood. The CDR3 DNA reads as TGTGCCAGCGGAGGTTACGAGCAGTACTTC. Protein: CASGGYEQYF.